The 5 T cell receptor beta chains in this list originate from one sample, sequenced in a study of blood T cell repertoires in COVID-19. TCRdb's copy holds only in-frame clones and misses some; the assay was immunoSEQ multiplex PCR. The repertoire holds 110,000 to 150,000 clones, with approximately 86% as singletons. What was sequenced was peripheral blood. The receptor set was obtained from a woman aged 55-70 years with acute or convalescent COVID-19.

The chain is built from TRBV3-1 (or the pseudogene TRBV3-2) and TRBJ1-5; D gene ambiguous. The germline CDR1 and CDR2 sequences are LGHDT and YNNKEL (reference sequence). The CDR3 is 13 residues long. The V gene lost 2 bases and the J gene lost 1 base, with 3 bases spanning the gap. Here the CDR3 reads CASSQISNQPQHF. For the CDR3, the DNA is TGTGCCAGCAGCCAAATAAGCAATCAGCCCCAGCATTTT.

J is TRBJ1-2 and V is TRBV6-1, with D perhaps matching TRBD1 (5 bases). Germline CDR1 is MNHNS and CDR2 is SASEGT. V lost 8 bases to trimming and J lost 8 bases, with 18 bases between them. The CDR3 totals 13 residues. CDR3 residues: CASSTDRVHGYTF. CDR3 sequence (DNA): TGTGCCAGCTCTACCGACAGAGTACACGGCTACACCTTC.

This clone was recorded only once. The rearrangement uses TRBV3-1 (or the pseudogene TRBV3-2) and TRBJ1-4; 9 positions match TRBD1. This CDR3 is built from 16 residues. V trimming: 0 bases; J trimming: 7 bases; junction bases outside the gene matches: 6. Germline assignment: CDR1 LGHDT and CDR2 YNNKEL (reference sequence). CDR3 sequence (DNA): TGTGCCAGCAGCCAAGATACAGGGGGCCTCGGTGAAAAACTGTTTTTT. It encodes CASSQDTGGLGEKLFF.

The chain couples TRBV1 to TRBJ2-5; whether TRBD2, the table's D call, matches the DNA was not checked. TRBV1 is an annotated pseudogene. This CDR3 has 15 amino acids. CDR3 in amino acids: CTSSQASGGGETQYF. CDR3 nucleotide sequence: TGCACCAGCAGCCAAGCTAGCGGGGGAGGAGAGACCCAGTACTTC.

On this clone: One end of the junction varies from germline; a read error may be responsible. The V gene is TRBV28, the J gene TRBJ2-1; D possibly corresponds to TRBD2 (6 bases). From germline, CDR1 is MDHEN and CDR2 SYDVKM. The CDR3 has 14 amino acids. DNA of the CDR3: TGTGCCAGTACACACCGGGACTCCAACAATGAGCAGTTCTTC. This codes for CASTHRDSNNEQFF.